Presented here are 22 T cell receptor beta chains from one specimen sequenced in a study of human versus mouse CDR3 diversity and MHC coevolution. Clones were read by immunoSEQ multiplex PCR, and TCRdb kept only the in-frame ones, dropping some. The table has about 60,000 clones, around 94% seen once. The sequencing input was naive CD4+ T cells from blood. Subset denoted: CD45RO-negative CD62L-positive naive CD4 T cells. Source of these receptors: a person aged 55-75 years in good health.

The V gene is TRBV7-9, the J gene TRBJ2-2; TRBD1 agrees at 7 bases. This CDR3 has 18 amino acids. Germline V gene lookup returns CDR1 SEHNR and CDR2 FQNEAQ (reference sequence). The V segment lost 8 bases and the J segment 2 bases; nucleotides outside the gene matches: 17. The CDR3 loop is CASVPRQGWDENTGELFF. CDR3 coding DNA: TGTGCCAGCGTACCAAGACAGGGTTGGGATGAAAACACCGGGGAGCTGTTTTTT.

The genes are TRBV6-5 and TRBJ1-4; D is unresolved. The CDR3 covers 15 residues. Germline assignment: CDR1 MNHEY and CDR2 SVGAGI. V lost 6 bases, J lost 0 bases, and 11 bases lay in between. The DNA of the CDR3 is TGTGCCAGCAGGGGAGGCGCAGCAACTAATGAAAAACTGTTTTTT. It is translated as CASRGGAATNEKLFF.

The CDR3 coding sequence is TGTGCCAGCAGCTTGGCTAGCGGGAGGGTTGCAGATACGCAGTATTTT. Encoded protein: CASSLASGRVADTQYF. This chain connects TRBV5-6 to TRBJ2-3; 12 nucleotides match TRBD2. This CDR3 has 16 amino acids. Per germline, CDR1 SGHDT and CDR2 YYEEEE. V dropped 0 bases and J dropped 4; count of bases not matched to a gene: 3.

This chain uses TRBV4-1 with TRBJ2-7; 10 bases are shared with TRBD2. Germline trimming cut 5 bases from V and 3 bases from J; bases unmatched to any gene: 7. CDR1 and CDR2 from the germline V gene are MGHRA and YSYEKL. CDR3 length equals 15 residues. CDR3 sequence: CASSAGLAQLYEQYF. As DNA, the CDR3 is TGCGCCAGCAGCGCGGGACTAGCGCAACTCTACGAGCAGTACTTC.

The genes are TRBV30 and TRBJ2-7; D uncertain. In germline, CDR1 is GTSNPN, CDR2 SVGIG (reference sequence). V was pared by 1 base and J by 3 bases, with 7 bases between. The CDR3 totals 12 residues. The CDR3 spells CAWSAGGYEQYF. CDR3 sequence (DNA): TGTGCCTGGAGTGCGGGTGGCTACGAGCAGTACTTC.

This chain joins TRBV30 and TRBJ2-7; 14 bases match TRBD2. Germline CDR1 is GTSNPN and CDR2 is SVGIG (reference sequence). Trimming took 4 bases from V and 3 from J; bases not matched to a gene: 5. This CDR3 is built from 15 residues. Here the CDR3 reads CAWTTGTSGSYEQYF. CDR3 nucleotides: TGTGCCTGGACCACAGGGACTAGCGGGAGCTACGAGCAGTACTTC.

This chain connects TRBV19 to TRBJ1-1; D gene uncertain. The CDR3 consists of 15 residues. V lost 4 bases, J lost 3 bases, and 15 bases lay in between. In germline, CDR1 is LNHDA, CDR2 SQIVND (reference sequence). The CDR3 DNA sequence: TGTGCCAGTAGTAAAGGAGTGGGTTGGGACACTGAAGCTTTCTTT. Its translation is CASSKGVGWDTEAFF.

The chain uses TRBV5-1 and TRBJ2-3; 8 nucleotides line up with TRBD2. This CDR3 contains 16 residues. Germline CDR1 and CDR2: SGHRS and YFSETQ. Trimming removed 3 bases from V and 2 bases from J; junction bases left unmatched: 8. As DNA, the CDR3 is TGCGCCAGCAGCTCCGGGGGTAGCGGGGACACAGATACGCAGTATTTT. Its translation is CASSSGGSGDTDTQYF.

V is TRBV7-7 and J is TRBJ2-1; 9 bases are shared with TRBD2. The CDR3 contains 15 residues. The trim removed 5 bases at V and 9 bases at J, leaving 11 bases unmatched. Per the germline V gene, CDR1 is SSHAT and CDR2 is FNYEAQ (reference sequence). CDR3 sequence (DNA): TGTGCCAGCAGCCCCGAGGTGGCGGGGGGGGGTGAGCAGTTCTTC. It yields the protein CASSPEVAGGGEQFF.

The chain is built from TRBV27 and TRBJ2-3; 7 nucleotides align to TRBD2. V shed 5 bases and J 6 bases; nucleotides not matched to a gene: 11. CDR1 is MNHEY, CDR2 SMNVEV, per germline (reference sequence). The CDR3 is made up of 15 amino acids. CDR3: CASSPGTTHGDTQYF. As DNA, the CDR3 is TGTGCCAGCAGTCCCGGGACTACCCACGGGGATACGCAGTATTTT.

V usage is TRBV5-1 and J usage is TRBJ2-7; 8 bases fit TRBD2. CDR1 SGHRS and CDR2 YFSETQ come from the germline V gene. This CDR3 has 14 amino acids. J gave up 6 bases and V 4 bases, and 9 bases lay outside the gene matches. The CDR3 coding sequence is TGCGCCAGCAGCCCGAGCGGGAGACTTGGCGAGCAGTACTTC. Translating gives CASSPSGRLGEQYF.

The chain has TRBV7-6 and TRBJ1-1; TRBD1 agrees at 7 bases. Germline CDR1 SGHVS, CDR2 FNYEAQ. This CDR3 has 16 residues. Trimming took 2 bases from V and 4 from J; bases not matched to a gene: 10. This CDR3 reads CASSLRGQVPSTEAFF. As DNA, the CDR3 is TGTGCCAGCAGCTTAAGGGGGCAGGTTCCTTCCACTGAAGCTTTCTTT.

This clone was detected only once. At one of its ends the junction is not consistent with the germline gene, which may arise from a read error. This chain joins TRBV14 and TRBJ1-2; the D is unclear. Germline loops: CDR1 SGHDN, CDR2 FVKESK. The CDR3 length is 14 residues. The CDR3 nucleotides are TGTGCCAGCAGCCAAGTCCGTTTCAGGCCACCAGTTATCTTC. Its protein is CASSQVRFRPPVIF.

Comment on this clone: In the same sample, other DNA sequences code for this CDR3. This rearrangement joins TRBV19 to TRBJ2-5, with TRBD1 identical over 9 bases. The CDR3 runs 13 residues. J gave up 3 bases and V 6 bases, and 2 bases lay outside the gene matches. The germline CDR1 and CDR2 sequences are LNHDA and SQIVND (reference sequence). The CDR3: CASSRDREETQYF. The CDR3, as DNA: TGTGCCAGTAGCCGGGACAGGGAAGAGACCCAGTACTTC.

V and J are TRBV30 and TRBJ2-3; 8 bases agree with TRBD2. Germline CDR1 reads GTSNPN; CDR2 reads SVGIG (reference sequence). The CDR3 sequence is 16 residues long. Losses at the gene ends were 0 bases for V and 2 bases for J; bases not matched to a gene: 7. The CDR3 DNA reads as TGTGCCTGGAGTGTGGGTCTAGCGGGTGACACAGATACGCAGTATTTT. This codes for CAWSVGLAGDTDTQYF.

This clone was counted a single time. The chain employs TRBV27 and TRBJ2-7, with D tentatively TRBD2 (6 bases). V lost 8 bases, J lost 7 bases, and 12 bases lay in between. This CDR3 is 11 amino acids long. Germline V lookup: CDR1 MNHEY, CDR2 SMNVEV (reference sequence). The CDR3 coding sequence is TGTGCCAGCGGGGGAGGTCGGGAGCAGTACTTC. The encoded protein is CASGGGREQYF.

This chain links TRBV19 with TRBJ1-6, with D perhaps matching TRBD1 (6 bases). In germline, CDR1 is LNHDA, CDR2 SQIVND (reference sequence). V was shortened by 9 bases and J by 9 bases, with 21 bases between the two germline ends. The CDR3 sequence is 15 residues long. The CDR3 region has the DNA TGTGCCAGCTCCCCCAGCACAGGGAAGGCTTCACCCCTCCACTTT. This gives the protein CASSPSTGKASPLHF. Filled out from reference TRBV19 and TRBJ1-6, the complete variable domain reads DGGITQSPKYLFRKEGQNVTLSCEQNLNHDAMYWYRQDPGQGLRLIYYSQIVNDFQKGDIAEGYSVSREKKESFPLTVTSAQKNPTAFYLCASSPSTGKASPLHFGNGTRLTVT.

The chain recombines TRBV19 with TRBJ2-1; 7 bases fit TRBD2. Germline V gives CDR1 LNHDA, CDR2 SQIVND (reference sequence). The V segment lost 10 bases and the J segment 7 bases; nucleotides outside the gene matches: 19. The CDR3 is made up of 16 amino acids. As DNA, the CDR3 is TGTGCCACCAGCGGGGTGGAGACTTCATGGAGGAATGAGCAGTTCTTC. Translation gives CATSGVETSWRNEQFF.

The J gene is TRBJ2-7, the V gene TRBV10-2; 8 bases align to TRBD1. This CDR3 comprises 15 residues. Germline-derived CDR1 and CDR2 are WSHSY and SAAADI. Trimming at V came to 3 bases and at J to 3 bases, leaving 7 bases not matched to a gene. The CDR3 nucleotides read TGCGCCAGCAGTGAATTCGACAGGGGCCACTACGAGCAGTACTTC. Translated: CASSEFDRGHYEQYF.

The J gene is TRBJ2-3, the V gene TRBV6-1; no clear D gene. Germline CDR1 is MNHNS and CDR2 is SASEGT. V gave up 7 bases and J gave up 0 bases, with 11 bases separating them. This CDR3 is 14 amino acids long. The CDR3 sequence: CASKTTTSTDTQYF. For the CDR3, the DNA is TGTGCCAGCAAGACCACTACAAGCACAGATACGCAGTATTTT.

The rearrangement joins TRBV5-1 to TRBJ1-3, with 10 bases fitting TRBD1. CDR1 SGHRS and CDR2 YFSETQ come from the germline V gene. V lost 4 bases, J lost 2 bases, and 9 bases stayed unmatched. The CDR3 is 17 residues long. CDR3 sequence: CASSRKGQGSPGNTIYF. CDR3 nucleotides: TGCGCCAGCAGCCGTAAGGGACAGGGGAGTCCTGGAAACACCATATATTTT.

This sequence joins TRBV6-1 and TRBJ1-6; D gene uncertain. Trimming removed 7 bases from V and 0 bases from J, with 10 bases in between. Germline CDR1 MNHNS, CDR2 SASEGT. This CDR3 region has 15 residues. The CDR3 DNA sequence: TGTGCCAGCAAGAAGGAGAGCTCCTATAATTCACCCCTCCACTTT. Encoded protein: CASKKESSYNSPLHF.